This TCR beta chain appears in the sequencing data of a study of CD8+CD57+ T cells in acquired aplastic anemia. Study in general: DNA recovered from sorted CD4+ and CD8+ cells had a mean of approximately 3.4 ug. Study-wide findings and caveats: Patients and controls shared over 25 CD8+ CDR3 sequences.

CDR1 is SGHVS and CDR2 is FQNEAQ in the germline V gene. The CDR3 is 12 amino acids in total, end residues counted. For sequencing, patients were chosen who had shown expansion of CD8+CD57+ cells by flow cytometry. Every patient had severe acquired aplastic anemia. Profiling of TCR beta VDJ combinations and CDR3 sequences used genomic DNA as template. TCRdb ran MiXCR on the reads and lists one entry per CDR3 protein. In the table there are about 270,000 distinct CDR3 sequences, approximately 86% of which are singletons. Points on this clonotype: Its specificity is not known. The conserved phenylalanine or tryptophan is not found at the CDR3 terminus, so this likely reflects a read error. The DNA is left out, because the CDR3 cannot be placed on it with certainty; the CDR3 is given as TCRdb lists it.

This chain uses TRBV7-8 with TRBJ2-5; the table's TRBD2 call for D was not verified on the DNA. This sequence was found in a human donor with aplastic anemia. Sequencing input: sorted CD4+, CD8+, or CD8+CD57+ T cells (not recorded which) from PBMCs. CDR3 amino acids: CASNGAGETQTH.